The clone carrying this T cell receptor (beta chain) was seen more than once but under ten times. This record comes from a study of blood T cell repertoires in COVID-19. CDR3 length: 17 residues. The V gene end was trimmed by 4 bases and the J gene end by 1 base; junction bases not matched to a gene: 9. Germline assignment: CDR1 SGHTS and CDR2 YDEGEE. This table comes from immunoSEQ multiplex PCR, and its TCRdb copy is limited to in-frame clones, with some not included. This sample has about 59,000 clones; 80% occur once, and the top ten carry approximately 7.2%. The sequenced sample consisted of peripheral blood. V usage is TRBV5-8 and J usage is TRBJ2-1, with 9 bases matching TRBD1. The TCR sequence derives from a man in his 60s with acute or convalescent COVID-19. The CDR3 here is CASSPYRGQMSYNEQFF. The CDR3, as DNA: TGTGCCAGCAGCCCCTACAGGGGGCAGATGTCCTACAATGAGCAGTTCTTC.